This is a list of T cell receptor beta chains from one sample in a study of shared clonotypes between healthy human individuals. Repertoires were generated with immunoSEQ multiplex PCR, while TCRdb's copy carries only in-frame clones and drops some. The repertoire holds 2 million to 2.5 million clones, with approximately 94% as singletons. Sequenced input: naive CD4+ T cells sorted from blood. The source of these receptors is a man aged 18-30 years in good health. CDR3s include the opening cysteine and the closing phenylalanine or tryptophan. The D gene is left open where the match is weak. Clone size, where shown, is once, few, many, or a class for clones that have expanded.

CDR3	DNA	size	V	J	D
CASRDSNTEAFF	TGTGCCAGCAGGGACAGTAACACTGAAGCTTTCTTT	NA	TRBV2	TRBJ1-1	NA
CAWSAHTGGRQPQHF	TGTGCCTGGAGTGCTCACACAGGGGGCCGTCAGCCCCAGCATTTT	NA	TRBV30	TRBJ1-5	TRBD1
CASIAGARGMNTEAFF	TGCGCCAGCATTGCGGGGGCCAGAGGAATGAACACTGAAGCTTTCTTT	NA	TRBV5-1	TRBJ1-1	NA
CASSFPKTGTGEKLFF	TGTGCCAGCAGCTTCCCCAAAACAGGGACAGGAGAAAAACTGTTTTTT	NA	TRBV5-5	TRBJ1-4	TRBD1
CASSETVNIQYF	TGTGCCAGCAGTGAGACAGTAAACATTCAGTACTTC	NA	TRBV6-1	TRBJ2-4	NA
CASRLGTEWSEQYF	TGTGCCAGCAGGCTGGGGACAGAGTGGTCCGAGCAGTACTTC	NA	TRBV6-1	TRBJ2-7	TRBD1
CASSHLGGSSYNEQFF	TGTGCCAGCAGCCACCTGGGGGGGAGCTCCTACAATGAGCAGTTCTTC	NA	TRBV7-8	TRBJ2-1	TRBD2
CASSTGGGNQPQHF	TGTGCCAGCAGTACAGGGGGTGGCAATCAGCCCCAGCATTTT	once	TRBV2	TRBJ1-5	TRBD1
CASSLALAGGPTDTQYF	TGTGCCAGCAGCTTGGCCCTAGCGGGAGGGCCCACAGATACGCAGTATTTT	NA	TRBV5-4	TRBJ2-3	TRBD2
CASSFQGYEQYF	TGTGCCAGCAGTTTCCAGGGCTACGAGCAGTACTTC	NA	TRBV28	TRBJ2-7	NA
CASRSGGQNYNEQFF	TGTGCCAGCAGGTCGGGCGGACAAAACTACAATGAGCAGTTCTTC	NA	TRBV25-1	TRBJ2-1	NA
CASSSGQGYNEQYF	TGCGCCAGCAGCTCAGGACAGGGTTATAACGAGCAGTACTTC	NA	TRBV5-1	TRBJ2-7	TRBD1
CASSLLEGTEKLFF	TGTGCCAGCAGTTTATTAGAGGGGACTGAAAAACTGTTTTTT	NA	TRBV28	TRBJ1-4	NA
CASSLGTANIYGYTF	TGTGCCAGCAGCTTAGGGACAGCTAATATCTATGGCTACACCTTC	NA	TRBV5-6	TRBJ1-2	TRBD1
CASSQRDRTSYGYTF	TGTGCCAGTAGCCAACGGGACAGGACATCCTATGGCTACACCTTC	NA	TRBV19	TRBJ1-2	TRBD1
CSVVGKKETQYF	TGCAGCGTTGTCGGCAAAAAAGAGACCCAGTACTTC	NA	TRBV29-1	TRBJ2-5	NA
CASSLLVQGNEKLFF	TGTGCCAGCAGTTTATTGGTACAGGGCAATGAAAAACTGTTTTTT	NA	TRBV28	TRBJ1-4	NA
CASSLGDRPDYGYTF	TGCGCCAGCAGCTTGGGGGACAGGCCCGACTATGGCTACACCTTC	NA	TRBV5-1	TRBJ1-2	TRBD1
CSGQRGVYQETQYF	TGCAGCGGACAGCGGGGGGTCTACCAAGAGACCCAGTACTTC	NA	TRBV29-1	TRBJ2-5	TRBD2
CASSVAVGGSGVLGNTIYF	TGTGCCAGCAGCGTAGCAGTTGGGGGATCAGGGGTATTGGGAAACACCATATATTTT	NA	TRBV9	TRBJ1-3	NA
CASSKVQGGGKLFF	TGTGCCAGTAGTAAAGTACAGGGCGGTGGAAAACTGTTTTTT	NA	TRBV19	TRBJ1-4	NA
CAWARAPDQPQHF	TGTGCCTGGGCAAGAGCCCCCGATCAGCCCCAGCATTTT	NA	TRBV30	TRBJ1-5	NA
CASSIGTGRPYEQYF	TGTGCCAGTAGTATAGGGACAGGGCGTCCCTACGAGCAGTACTTC	NA	TRBV19	TRBJ2-7	TRBD1
CASSLDYHEQFF	TGCGCCAGCAGTTTAGACTACCATGAGCAGTTCTTC	NA	TRBV5-1	TRBJ2-1	NA
CAISESWQGGPDTQYF	TGTGCCATCAGTGAGTCGTGGCAGGGGGGCCCAGATACGCAGTATTTT	NA	TRBV10-3	TRBJ2-3	NA
CASSSAQGWQETQYF	TGTGCCAGCAGCTCGGCCCAGGGATGGCAAGAGACCCAGTACTTC	NA	TRBV5-4	TRBJ2-5	NA
CASSSRVSSVDTQYF	TGTGCCAGCAGCTCGAGGGTCTCTAGCGTAGATACGCAGTATTTT	NA	TRBV7-2	TRBJ2-3	NA
CASGSAPSTTQYF	TGTGCTAGTGGTTCCGCCCCATCAACGACCCAGTACTTC	NA	TRBV12-5	TRBJ2-5	NA
CASSVNRDRDTEAFF	TGTGCTAGCAGCGTAAACAGGGATCGGGACACTGAAGCTTTCTTT	once	TRBV7-7	TRBJ1-1	NA
CASSPLGESLSYNEQFF	TGCGCCAGCAGCCCCTTGGGTGAATCCCTATCCTACAATGAGCAGTTCTTC	NA	TRBV4-1	TRBJ2-1	NA
CAISEVAYEQYF	TGTGCCATCAGTGAGGTGGCCTACGAGCAGTACTTC	NA	TRBV10-3	TRBJ2-7	NA
CASSRQLAGGPVGGELFF	TGTGCCAGTAGTCGTCAACTAGCGGGAGGGCCGGTGGGCGGGGAGCTGTTTTTT	NA	TRBV19	TRBJ2-2	TRBD2
CASSLGDLETQYF	TGTGCCAGCAGCTTGGGGGATTTGGAGACCCAGTACTTC	NA	TRBV5-4	TRBJ2-5	NA
CAIGRSSADEQFF	TGTGCCATCGGACGGTCTAGCGCGGATGAGCAGTTCTTC	NA	TRBV10-3	TRBJ2-1	NA
CASSYLSEANTEAFF	TGTGCCAGCAGTTATTTGTCGGAGGCGAACACTGAAGCTTTCTTT	NA	TRBV6-5	TRBJ1-1	NA
CAIGGQSNYGYTF	TGTGCCATCGGGGGACAGTCGAACTATGGCTACACCTTC	few	TRBV28	TRBJ1-2	TRBD1
CASSLSGQRAANVLTF	TGTGCCAGCAGCTTATCTGGACAACGAGCAGCCAACGTCCTGACTTTC	NA	TRBV5-4	TRBJ2-6	NA
CASNVAGFTDTQYF	TGTGCCAGTAACGTAGCGGGGTTCACAGATACGCAGTATTTT	NA	TRBV19	TRBJ2-3	TRBD2
CASSLPQGYEQYF	TGTGCCAGCAGTCTCCCACAGGGCTACGAGCAGTACTTC	NA	TRBV28	TRBJ2-7	NA
CASSSTGGLKQYF	TGTGCCAGCAGCTCGACAGGCGGACTCAAGCAGTACTTC	NA	TRBV7-2	TRBJ2-7	NA
CASSLVRNPYNEQFF	TGCGCCAGCAGCTTGGTGAGGAATCCCTACAATGAGCAGTTCTTC	NA	TRBV5-1	TRBJ2-1	NA
CASSLEVLYGYTF	TGCGCCAGCAGCTTGGAGGTTCTCTATGGCTACACCTTC	NA	TRBV5-1	TRBJ1-2	NA
CASSGGQGAYEQYF	TGTGCCAGCAGCGGGGGACAGGGAGCCTACGAGCAGTACTTC	NA	TRBV7-9	TRBJ2-7	TRBD1
CASSLHRGGSNEQFF	TGTGCCAGCAGTCTCCACAGGGGCGGAAGTAATGAGCAGTTCTTC	NA	TRBV6-1	TRBJ2-1	TRBD1
CAGRGSGTDTQYF	TGTGCCGGCCGGGGGTCGGGCACAGATACGCAGTATTTT	NA	TRBV6-1	TRBJ2-3	NA
CASSASARNTGELFF	TGTGCCAGCAGTGCTAGCGCAAGAAACACCGGGGAGCTGTTTTTT	many	TRBV6-1	TRBJ2-2	NA
CASSLGGNTIYF	TGTGCCAGCAGCTTAGGAGGGAACACCATATATTTT	NA	TRBV11-2	TRBJ1-3	NA
CASSLEEGQIGPGNTIYF	TGTGCCAGCAGCTTAGAGGAGGGACAAATAGGACCTGGAAACACCATATATTTT	NA	TRBV11-2	TRBJ1-3	NA
CASSPDLVTYEQYF	TGCGCCAGCAGTCCCGACCTAGTCACCTACGAGCAGTACTTC	NA	TRBV10-1	TRBJ2-7	NA